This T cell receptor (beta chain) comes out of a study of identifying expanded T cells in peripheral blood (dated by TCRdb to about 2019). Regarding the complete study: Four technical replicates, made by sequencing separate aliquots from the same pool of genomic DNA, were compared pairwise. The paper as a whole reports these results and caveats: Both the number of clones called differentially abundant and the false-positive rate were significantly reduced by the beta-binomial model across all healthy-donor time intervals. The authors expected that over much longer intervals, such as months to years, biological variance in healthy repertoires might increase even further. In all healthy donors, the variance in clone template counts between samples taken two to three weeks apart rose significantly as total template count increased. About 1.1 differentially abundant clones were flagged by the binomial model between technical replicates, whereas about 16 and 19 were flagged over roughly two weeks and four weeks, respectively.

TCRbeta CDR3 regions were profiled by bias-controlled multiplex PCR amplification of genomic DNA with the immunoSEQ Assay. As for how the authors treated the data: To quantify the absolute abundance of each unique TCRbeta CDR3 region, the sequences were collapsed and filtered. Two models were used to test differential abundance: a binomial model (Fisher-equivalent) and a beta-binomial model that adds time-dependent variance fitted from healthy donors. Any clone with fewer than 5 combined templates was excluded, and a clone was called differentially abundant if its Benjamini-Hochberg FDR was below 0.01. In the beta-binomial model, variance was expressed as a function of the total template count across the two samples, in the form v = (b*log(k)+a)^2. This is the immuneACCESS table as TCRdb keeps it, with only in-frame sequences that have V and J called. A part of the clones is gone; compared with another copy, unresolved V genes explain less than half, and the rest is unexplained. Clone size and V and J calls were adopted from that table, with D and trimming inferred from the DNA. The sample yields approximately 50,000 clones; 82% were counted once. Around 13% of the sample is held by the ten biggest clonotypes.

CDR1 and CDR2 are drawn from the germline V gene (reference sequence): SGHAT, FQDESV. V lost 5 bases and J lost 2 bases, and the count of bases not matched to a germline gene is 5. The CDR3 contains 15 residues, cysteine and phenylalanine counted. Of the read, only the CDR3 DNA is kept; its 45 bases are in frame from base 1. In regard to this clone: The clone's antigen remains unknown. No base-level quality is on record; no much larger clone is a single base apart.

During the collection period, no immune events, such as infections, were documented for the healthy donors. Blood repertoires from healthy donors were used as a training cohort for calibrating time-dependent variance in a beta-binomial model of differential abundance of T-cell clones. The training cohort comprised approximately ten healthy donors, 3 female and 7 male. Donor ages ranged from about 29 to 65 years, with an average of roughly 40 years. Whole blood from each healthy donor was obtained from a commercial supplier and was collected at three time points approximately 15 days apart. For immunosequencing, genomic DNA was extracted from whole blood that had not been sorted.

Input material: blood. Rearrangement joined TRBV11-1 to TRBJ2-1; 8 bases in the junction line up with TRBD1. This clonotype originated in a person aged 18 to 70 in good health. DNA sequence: TGTGCCAGCAGCGAGGACAGGGATCCCTACAATGAGCAGTTCTTC. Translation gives CASSEDRDPYNEQFF.